This T cell receptor beta chain was obtained from a study of shared clonotypes between healthy human individuals. Study summary: Three plates each covered CD4 naive and memory; CD8 naive two, CD8 memory one. The study, taken as a whole, reports: Clonotype sharing across four donors was observed for around 4.8% of naive CD4 clonotypes.

V was clipped by 2 bases and J by 0 bases, with 10 bases between them. CDR3 length: 16 amino acids. CDR1 and CDR2 from the germline V gene are KGHSH and LQKENI. The data were produced by immunoSEQ multiplex PCR, yet TCRdb's version contains in-frame clones alone and is incomplete. Here the sample spans millions of clones, 85% to 95% being singletons. Remarks on this clone: Its cognate antigen is unknown.

The sequence was obtained from a man younger than 35 in good health. The sample comprised naive CD4+ T cells sorted from blood. Subset denoted: CD45RA+ positively selected. The chain employs TRBV18 and TRBJ2-2, with D perhaps TRBD1 (5 bases). CDR3 nucleotide sequence: TGTGCCAGCTCACCAAGGCTGGGGCCGAACACCGGGGAGCTGTTTTTT. Amino acid sequence: CASSPRLGPNTGELFF.